This T cell receptor beta chain derives from a study of low-dose radiotherapy and immunotherapy resistance in tumors (dated by TCRdb to between 2021 and 2022). About the full investigation: Patients in Cohort 1 were given 0.5 Gy per fraction every 2 weeks, and the prescribed total PTV dose was 6.5 Gy. For Cohort 2, the dose was 1 Gy per fraction given every two weeks, adding up to 13 Gy in total across 26 weeks. Patients were given nivolumab as a 240 mg flat dose every two weeks and ipilimumab at 1 mg/kg every six weeks, with both drugs delivered intravenously. Every two weeks, patients got intravenous cyclophosphamide at 200 mg/m2, given one day ahead of each radiation and immunotherapy administration. Starting on cycle 1 day 1, patients took 300 mg of aspirin by mouth once a day for four cycles. The trial did not randomize participants into treatment groups. Eight patients were included in the translational analysis, namely three from the first dose cohort plus the first five from the second dose cohort.

The sample's time point, from its label and the paper: before trial treatment. Donors were enrolled in RACIN, a single-arm phase I dose-escalation trial combining nivolumab, ipilimumab, aspirin, low-dose cyclophosphamide and low-dose radiotherapy. Eligible patients had advanced, TIL-negative solid tumors. There are many counts of this clonotype. It lacks a known antigen. The sample holds no much larger clone one base away, and base qualities are not on file. Instrument on record: Illumina HiSeq 2500. To make first-strand cDNA, Superscript III was used along with a set of TRAV- and TRBV-specific primers so that both the TCRalpha and TCRbeta chains were covered. TCRs were amplified with Phusion for 20 PCR cycles, with a constant-region primer paired with the adapter attached to the V primers. Isolated mRNA was amplified with the MessageAmp II aRNA Amplification Kit, using a roughly 15-hour in vitro transcription at 37°C. The Dynabeads mRNA DIRECT Purification Kit was used to isolate mRNA for TCR sequencing. Indexed Illumina adapters were added in a second Phusion PCR of roughly 27 cycles, and the PCR products were purified with AMPure XP beads. On the authors' methods: Custom Perl scripts pooled TCR sequences encoding the same protein, removed out-of-frame sequences and computed each clonotype's abundance. The analysis excluded TCR sequences that were supported by just one read. Repertoire metrics included Shannon entropy, Gini index, clonality, richness, and frequency of TCRs shared between repertoires. In-frame beta chains were kept once TCRdb had trimmed the public reads at Q25 with fastp and called clones with MiXCR. Rows are unified per CDR3 protein, each entry keeping the most common DNA and genes. TCRdb's processing, not the study's, gives the V and J calls here. This sample holds about 39,000 distinct CDR3 sequences; roughly 31% were observed only once. The ten most abundant clones make up around 3.5% of the sample.

There are 15 amino acids in the CDR3, from cysteine to phenylalanine inclusive. Of the read, only the CDR3 DNA is kept; its 45 bases are in frame from base 1. Trimming at the junction amounts to 5 bases on V and 2 bases on J, and the germline ends lie 15 bases apart. The CDR1 and CDR2 encoded by the germline V gene (reference sequence) are SEHNR and FQNEAQ. Rearrangement joined TRBV7-9 to TRBJ1-1; TRBD1 is a weak D gene call, 5 bases matching. The sample here was PBMCs, taken before treatment. This clonotype was sampled from a male donor with gallbladder cancer. The nucleotide sequence is TGTGCCAGCAGCCCGACTACTGACAGTAACACTGAAGCTTTCTTT. This sequence encodes CASSPTTDSNTEAFF.